This TCR beta chain comes out of a study of blood T cell repertoires in COVID-19. Study details: Researchers got acute and convalescent COVID-19 samples from the United States, Italy and Spain. From T cells, B-cell-depleted T cells, or PBMCs came the material, which was cDNA or gDNA.

In the original analysis: Reference gene primers were amplified, and this amplification served to estimate nucleated cell counts. Profiled with immunoSEQ multiplex PCR; TCRdb holds only in-frame clones, not every one. D and trimming were read from the DNA, whereas the V and J calls and clone size are those reported in that table. The profile shows 200,000 or so clones, about 87% of them singletons. Germline lookup yields CDR1 LGHNA and CDR2 YNFKEQ. The V segment lost 2 bases and the J segment 0 bases; nucleotides outside the gene matches: 10. This CDR3 is built from 20 residues. The receptor's source is a man between 65 and 80 years old with acute or convalescent COVID-19. The sample comprised peripheral blood. The chain carries TRBV4-2 and TRBJ2-1; 13 bases line up with TRBD2. CDR3 bases: TGTGCCAGCAGCCAAACCCCCGGGACTAGCGGGATTAACTCCTACAATGAGCAGTTCTTC. As protein: CASSQTPGTSGINSYNEQFF.